One sample yielded the 21 T cell receptor beta chains listed below, sequenced in a study of tumor and adjacent non-tumor tissue in lung cancer. RNA was extracted from bulk tissue without any cell sorting. The normal lung tissue was taken more than 3 cm from the tumor edge. Three rounds of nested PCR, following a modified ARM-PCR protocol, produced the TCRbeta library. MiXCR was run by TCRdb on the multiplex PCR reads, yielding one entry per CDR3 protein. The repertoire holds fewer than 100,000 distinct CDR3 sequences, with around 82% as singletons. Sequencing was carried out using distant non-tumor lung tissue. The receptors here all came from a woman aged 50 to 60 with non-small cell lung cancer.

A remark on this clonotype: An end of the junction does not agree with germline; a read error may underlie this. The J gene is TRBJ2-7, the V gene TRBV14, with no clear D. The germline V gene has CDR1 SGHDN and CDR2 FVKESK. CDR3 length: 12 amino acids. For the CDR3, the DNA is TGTGCCAACAGCCAAGTGTACTGCGAGCAGTACTTC. It translates to CANSQVYCEQYF.

As to this clonotype: One base away lies a much larger clone, so this may be a sequencing read error. CDR3 sequence (DNA): TGTGCCGGCAGTGAAACGGACAGGGGAGCCTACGATCAGTACTTC. It specifies CAGSETDRGAYDQYF. V and J are TRBV6-1 and TRBJ2-7; 9 positions match TRBD1. Germline CDR1 is MNHNS and CDR2 is SASEGT. The CDR3 consists of 15 residues.

A word on this clonotype: One end of the junction is discordant with germline, which a read error may explain. The chain links TRBV12-5 to TRBJ2-1; D possibly matches TRBD1 or TRBD2 (5 bases each). This CDR3 is built from 15 residues. Germline V gives CDR1 LGHNT, CDR2 FRNRAP. The CDR3 protein is CASGTGRGFYHEQFF. The CDR3 nucleotides are TGTGCTAGTGGCACTGGACGGGGCTTCTACCATGAGCAGTTCTTC.

This clonotype has just one count. The CDR3 does not close with the conserved phenylalanine or tryptophan, likely indicating a read error. The chain employs TRBV10-1 and TRBJ2-5; either TRBD1 or TRBD2 may fit D (5 bases each). The germline gives CDR1 WNHNN, CDR2 SYGVQD (reference sequence). This CDR3 has 12 residues. The CDR3 nucleotides are TGTGCCAGCAGTGATGGGGGAGAGACCCAGTACCTC. Translation: CASSDGGETQYL.

This clonotype occurred many times. The V gene is TRBV12-3 or TRBV12-4, the J gene TRBJ2-2; D gene unclear. The CDR3 runs to 12 residues. With 5 bases removed from V and 0 bases from J, the gap between germline ends came to 1 base. The CDR3: CASSPNTGELFF. CDR3 DNA sequence: TGTGCCAGCAGTCCGAACACCGGGGAGCTGTTTTTT.

Worth noting for this clonotype: One end of the junction varies from germline; a read error may be responsible. V gene TRBV6-1 combines with J gene TRBJ1-1, with a tentative D call TRBD1 (5 bases). The CDR3 runs to 13 residues. Germline V gives CDR1 MNHNS, CDR2 SASEGT. DNA for the CDR3: TGTGCCAGCCTGGGACGGTGGAACACTAAAGCTTTCTTT. Its translation: CASLGRWNTKAFF.

Of note for this clonotype: A junction boundary mismatches the germline segment, possibly from a read error. The chain has TRBV9 and TRBJ1-2; 10 bases fit TRBD1. CDR3 size: 13 residues. CDR1 and CDR2 from the germline V gene are SGDLS and YYNGEE. The CDR3, as DNA: TGTGCCAGGAGCGAAGGGACAGGGGATGGCTACACCTTC. This translates into CARSEGTGDGYTF.

Note on this clonotype: At one boundary the junction diverges from the germline segment, which might be a read error. This chain connects TRBV10-3 to TRBJ2-7; D possibly corresponds to TRBD1 (5 bases). Germline V gives CDR1 ENHRY, CDR2 SYGVKD. The CDR3 sequence is 16 residues long. This CDR3 reads CAISESVPAGAFEHYF. The CDR3 bases are TGTGCCATCAGTGAGTCTGTCCCCGCTGGGGCATTTGAGCATTACTTC.

For this clonotype: One junction end does not reproduce the germline sequence, and a read error may be involved. This sequence joins TRBV11-2 and TRBJ1-5; the D gene is possibly TRBD2 (5 bases). The better agreement between TRBJ2-3 and the DNA end casts doubt on the J call. The germline CDR1 and CDR2 sequences are SGHAT and FQNNGV. The CDR3 has 13 amino acids. The CDR3 here is CGSSLEGSQPQYF. The CDR3 bases are TGTGGCAGCAGCTTAGAAGGGAGTCAGCCCCAGTATTTT.

Note on this clonotype: Here the CDR3 omits its conserved ending phenylalanine or tryptophan, so a read error is the likely source. The rearrangement links TRBV6-6 to TRBJ2-7; maybe TRBD1 (5 bases). Germline-derived CDR1 and CDR2 are MNHNY and SVGAGI (reference sequence). The CDR3 length is 15 residues. The CDR3 bases are TGTGCGAGCAGTTCCGCCAGGTCAGGGTTGTACGAGCAGTACCTC. Translated: CASSSARSGLYEQYL.

This clonotype appeared many times. V gene TRBV6-1 combines with J gene TRBJ2-2; 10 bases line up with TRBD1. V was clipped by 3 bases and J by 3 bases; unmatched bases: 1. The CDR3 length is 15 residues. Germline loops: CDR1 MNHNS, CDR2 SASEGT. CDR3 in amino acids: CASSDGQGDTGELFF. The CDR3, as DNA: TGTGCCAGCAGTGACGGACAGGGGGACACCGGGGAGCTGTTTTTT.

In regard to this clonotype: The junction departs from germline at one end; a sequencing error may be responsible. This chain links TRBV11-2 with TRBJ2-3, with D tentatively TRBD1 or TRBD2 (6 bases each). Germline values: CDR1 SGHAT, CDR2 FQNNGV. This CDR3 is 15 amino acids long. This CDR3 is CASSLGGRSPDMQYF. The CDR3 coding sequence is TGCGCCAGCAGTTTAGGGGGGAGGTCCCCAGATATGCAGTATTTT.

Details on this clonotype: The conserved phenylalanine or tryptophan is not found at the CDR3 terminus, so this likely reflects a read error. The chain is built from TRBV6-1 and TRBJ1-4; D unresolved. The CDR3 totals 12 residues. Germline V gene data show CDR1 as MNHNS and CDR2 as SASEGT. The germline V and J ends were trimmed by 7 bases and 12 bases, with 15 bases remaining between them. The CDR3 region is CASISTSLELFL. The CDR3 bases are TGTGCCAGCATTTCAACCTCCCTTGAACTGTTTCTT.

Comments on this clonotype: A junction boundary mismatches the germline segment, possibly from a read error. This rearrangement joins TRBV6-1 to TRBJ2-3; 8 nucleotides agree with TRBD2. CDR3 length: 16 amino acids. Germline V gene lookup returns CDR1 MNHNS and CDR2 SASEGT. The DNA of the CDR3 is TGCGCCAGCAGTGAGAGTCTAGCGGGTAGCACAGGTACGCAGTATTTT. This translates into CASSESLAGSTGTQYF.

Concerning this clonotype: A read error may produce the germline difference seen at one junction end. The chain combines TRBV12-3 or TRBV12-4 with TRBJ2-7; the D is unclear. The CDR3 loop spans 12 amino acids. The CDR3 DNA is TGTGCCAGCAGTTTAGGTCTCTACGATCAGTACTTC. Its translation: CASSLGLYDQYF.

On this clonotype: Relative to the germline gene, one junction end is altered; a read error may explain this. As DNA, the CDR3 is TGCTCCAGCAGCCGAGAACAGCGGGAGGGCCAAGAGACCCAGTACTTC. Translating it yields CSSSREQREGQETQYF. The chain joins TRBV4-1 to TRBJ2-5, with 10 bases lining up with TRBD2. Germline assignment: CDR1 MGHRA and CDR2 YSYEKL. The CDR3 extends over 16 amino acids.

About this clonotype: A read error is possible here, since a much larger clone lies one base away. No DNA is shown, since the ends of the CDR3 on it are uncertain; the CDR3 is the one TCRdb lists. The chain links TRBV5-4 to TRBJ2-7; the D call in the table, TRBD1, was not verified against the DNA. Germline V gene lookup returns CDR1 SGHNT and CDR2 YYREEE (reference sequence). The CDR3 is 14 residues long, ends included. CDR3: CASSGVGQGNEQCF.

J is TRBJ2-7 and V is TRBV7-9; 7 positions agree with TRBD1. Germline CDR1 and CDR2: SEHNR and FQNEAQ (reference sequence). The CDR3 is made up of 15 amino acids. V lost 6 bases and J lost 10; bases outside the gene matches: 18. CDR3 nucleotides: TGTGCCAGCAGTTTGAGGGGGCCTTCGAATTCCGATCAGTACTTC. Translating gives CASSLRGPSNSDQYF.

Comment on this clonotype: The junction departs from the called germline gene at one end, perhaps through a read error. V gene TRBV24-1 combines with J gene TRBJ2-6, with D tentatively TRBD1 (5 bases). The CDR3 loop spans 17 amino acids. From germline, CDR1 is KGHDR and CDR2 SFDVKD. CDR3 sequence: CATSDFGVDGGANILTF. CDR3 nucleotide sequence: TGTGCCACCAGTGATTTTGGGGTTGACGGTGGGGCCAACATCCTGACTTTC.

For this clonotype: Compared with germline, one end of the junction differs, possibly owing to a read error. The chain is built from TRBV29-1 and TRBJ2-2; tentatively, D is TRBD1 or TRBD2 (5 bases each). CDR1 and CDR2 from the germline V gene are SQVTM and ANQGSEA. The CDR3 has 14 residues. CDR3 nucleotides: TGCAGCGCTATGGTGGTCGCTGGGATCAGGGAGCTGCTTTTT. This gives the protein CSAMVVAGIRELLF.

This clonotype was recorded at least ten times. The chain recombines TRBV4-2 with TRBJ2-7, with 14 bases matching TRBD2. The CDR3 is 16 residues long. V gave up 0 bases and J gave up 4 bases; unmatched junction bases: 2. The germline gives CDR1 LGHNA, CDR2 YNFKEQ. The CDR3 sequence: CASSQDGTSGSYEQYF. CDR3 sequence (DNA): TGTGCCAGCAGCCAAGATGGGACTAGCGGGAGTTACGAGCAGTACTTC.